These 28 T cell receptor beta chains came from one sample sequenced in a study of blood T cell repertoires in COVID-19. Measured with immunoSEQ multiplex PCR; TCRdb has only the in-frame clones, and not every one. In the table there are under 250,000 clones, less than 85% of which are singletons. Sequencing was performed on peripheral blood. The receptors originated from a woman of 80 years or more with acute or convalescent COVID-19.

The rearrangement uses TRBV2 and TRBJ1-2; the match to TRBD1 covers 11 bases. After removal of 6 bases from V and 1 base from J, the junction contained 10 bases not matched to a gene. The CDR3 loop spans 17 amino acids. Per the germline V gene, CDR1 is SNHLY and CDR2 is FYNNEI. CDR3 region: CASSRKGQGAFNYGYTF. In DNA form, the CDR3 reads TGTGCCAGCAGCAGGAAAGGACAGGGGGCGTTTAACTATGGCTACACCTTC.

DNA of the CDR3: TGTGCCAGCATCCCGGGGAGATCTAGCACAGATACGCAGTATTTT. This codes for CASIPGRSSTDTQYF. The chain employs TRBV7-9 and TRBJ2-3, with D possibly TRBD2 on 5 matching bases. The CDR3 is made up of 15 amino acids. Germline assignment: CDR1 SEHNR and CDR2 FQNEAQ (reference sequence). V shed 7 bases and J shed 0 bases, with 14 bases lying between them.

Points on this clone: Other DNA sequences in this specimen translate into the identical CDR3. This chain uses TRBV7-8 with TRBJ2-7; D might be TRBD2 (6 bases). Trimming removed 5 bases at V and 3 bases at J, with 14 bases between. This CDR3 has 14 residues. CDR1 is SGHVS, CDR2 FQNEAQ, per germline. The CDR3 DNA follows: TGTGCCAGCAGCCGTGATCCGGGGGACTACGAGCAGTACTTC. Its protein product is CASSRDPGDYEQYF.

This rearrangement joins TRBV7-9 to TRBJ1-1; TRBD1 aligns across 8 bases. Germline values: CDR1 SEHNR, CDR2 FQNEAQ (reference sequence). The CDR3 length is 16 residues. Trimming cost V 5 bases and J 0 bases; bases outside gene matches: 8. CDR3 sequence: CASSLGQGEVNTEAFF. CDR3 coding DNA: TGTGCCAGCAGCCTCGGACAGGGCGAAGTGAACACTGAAGCTTTCTTT.

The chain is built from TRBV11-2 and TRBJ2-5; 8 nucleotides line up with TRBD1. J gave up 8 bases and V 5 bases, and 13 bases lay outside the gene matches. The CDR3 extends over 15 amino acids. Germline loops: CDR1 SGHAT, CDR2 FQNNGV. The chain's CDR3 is CASSPSSDRASTQYF. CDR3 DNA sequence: TGTGCCAGCAGCCCATCATCGGACAGGGCAAGTACCCAGTACTTC.

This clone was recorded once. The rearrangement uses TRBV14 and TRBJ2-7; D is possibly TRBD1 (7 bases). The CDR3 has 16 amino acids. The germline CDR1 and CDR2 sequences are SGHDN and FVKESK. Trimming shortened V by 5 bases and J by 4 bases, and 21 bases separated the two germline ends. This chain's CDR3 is CASSTPRQGGRYEQYF. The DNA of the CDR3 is TGTGCCAGCAGCACCCCGCGACAGGGAGGAAGATACGAGCAGTACTTC.

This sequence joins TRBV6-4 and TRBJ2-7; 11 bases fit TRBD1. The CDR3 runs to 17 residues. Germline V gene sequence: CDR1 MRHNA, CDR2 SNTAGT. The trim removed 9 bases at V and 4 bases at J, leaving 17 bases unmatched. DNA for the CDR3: TGTGCCAGAAGAGGGACAGGGGGTCGCTGGGACGAGTACGAGCAGTACTTC. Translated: CARRGTGGRWDEYEQYF.

The CDR3 reads CASSPQLTGPLNTEAFF. CDR3 bases: TGTGCCAGCAGTCCTCAGCTGACAGGACCTCTGAACACTGAAGCTTTCTTT. The chain links TRBV5-5 to TRBJ1-1, with D possibly matching TRBD1 (6 bases). Germline values: CDR1 SGHKS, CDR2 YYEKEE (reference sequence). CDR3 length equals 17 residues. Between the trimmed V and J ends, which lost 5 bases and 0 bases, there was a span of 20 bases.

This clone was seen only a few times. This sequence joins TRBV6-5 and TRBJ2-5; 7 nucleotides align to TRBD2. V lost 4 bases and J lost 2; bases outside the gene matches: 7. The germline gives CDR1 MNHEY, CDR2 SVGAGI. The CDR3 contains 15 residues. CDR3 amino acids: CASSSAHSGQETQYF. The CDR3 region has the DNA TGTGCCAGCAGTTCAGCCCATAGCGGGCAAGAGACCCAGTACTTC.

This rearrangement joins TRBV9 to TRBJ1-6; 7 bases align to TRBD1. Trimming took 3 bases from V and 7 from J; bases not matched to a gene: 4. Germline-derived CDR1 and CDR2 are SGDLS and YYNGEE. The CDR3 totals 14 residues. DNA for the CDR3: TGTGCCAGCAGCGAACGGACAGGAAATTCACCCCTCCACTTT. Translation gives CASSERTGNSPLHF. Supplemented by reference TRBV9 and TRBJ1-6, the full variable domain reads DSGVTQTPKHLITATGQRVTLRCSPRSGDLSVYWYQQSLDQGLQFLIQYYNGEERAKGNILERFSAQQFPDLHSELNLSSLELGDSALYFCASSERTGNSPLHFGNGTRLTVT.

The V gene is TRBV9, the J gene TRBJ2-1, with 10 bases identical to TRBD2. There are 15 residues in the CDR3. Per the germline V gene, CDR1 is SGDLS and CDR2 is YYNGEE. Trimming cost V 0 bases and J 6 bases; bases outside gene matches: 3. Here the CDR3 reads CASSVAGTSVNEQFF. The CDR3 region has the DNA TGTGCCAGCAGCGTAGCCGGGACTAGCGTCAATGAGCAGTTCTTC.

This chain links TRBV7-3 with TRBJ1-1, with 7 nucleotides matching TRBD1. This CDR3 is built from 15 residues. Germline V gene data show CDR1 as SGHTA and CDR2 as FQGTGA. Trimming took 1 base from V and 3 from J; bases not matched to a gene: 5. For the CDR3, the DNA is TGTGCCAGCAGCTTAAGGGGGCAGGGGGACACTGAAGCTTTCTTT. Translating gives CASSLRGQGDTEAFF.

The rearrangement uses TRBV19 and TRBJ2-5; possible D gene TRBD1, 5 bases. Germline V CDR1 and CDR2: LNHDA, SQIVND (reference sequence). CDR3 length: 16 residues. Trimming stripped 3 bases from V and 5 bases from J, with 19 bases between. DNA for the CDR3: TGTGCCAGTAGTATCTCCCCTGGGGCAGGGTTGGAGACCCAGTACTTC. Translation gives CASSISPGAGLETQYF.

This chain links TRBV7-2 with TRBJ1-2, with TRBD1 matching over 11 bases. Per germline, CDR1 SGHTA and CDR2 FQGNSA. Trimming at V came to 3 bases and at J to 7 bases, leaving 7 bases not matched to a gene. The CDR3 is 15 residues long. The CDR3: CASSFQGQGAIGYTF. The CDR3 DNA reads TGTGCCAGCAGCTTCCAAGGACAGGGGGCCATTGGCTACACCTTC. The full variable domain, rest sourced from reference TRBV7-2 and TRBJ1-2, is GAGVSQSPSNKVTEKGKDVELRCDPISGHTALYWYRQSLGQGLEFLIYFQGNSAPDKSGLPSDRFSAERTGGSVSTLTIQRTQQEDSAVYLCASSFQGQGAIGYTFGSGTRLTVV.

This chain's CDR3 is CASSLFGWAGNPDTQYF. The CDR3 DNA reads TGTGCCAGCAGCTTGTTTGGATGGGCAGGGAACCCAGATACGCAGTATTTT. The gene calls are TRBV5-6 and TRBJ2-3, with D tentatively TRBD1 (5 bases). Germline V gene sequence: CDR1 SGHDT, CDR2 YYEEEE. With 1 base removed from V and 4 bases from J, the gap between germline ends came to 19 bases. CDR3 length equals 17 residues.

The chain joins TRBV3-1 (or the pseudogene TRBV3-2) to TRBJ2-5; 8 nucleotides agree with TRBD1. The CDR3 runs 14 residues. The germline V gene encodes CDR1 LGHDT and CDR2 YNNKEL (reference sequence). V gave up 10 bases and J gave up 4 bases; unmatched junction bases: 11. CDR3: CATTGGFEGETQYF. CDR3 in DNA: TGTGCCACTACAGGGGGGTTTGAGGGAGAGACCCAGTACTTC.

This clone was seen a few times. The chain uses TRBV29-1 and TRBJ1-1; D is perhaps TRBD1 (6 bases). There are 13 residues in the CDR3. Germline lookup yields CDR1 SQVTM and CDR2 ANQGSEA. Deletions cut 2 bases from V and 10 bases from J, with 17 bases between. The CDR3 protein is CSVELALSGVAFF. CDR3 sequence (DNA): TGCAGCGTTGAATTGGCTCTCTCAGGGGTAGCTTTCTTT.

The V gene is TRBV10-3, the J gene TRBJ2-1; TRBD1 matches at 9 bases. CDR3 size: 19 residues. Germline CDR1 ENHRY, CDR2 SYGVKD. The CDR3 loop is CATLLGPGQGASNYNEQFF. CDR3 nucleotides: TGTGCTACACTCTTAGGCCCGGGACAGGGTGCATCCAACTACAATGAGCAGTTCTTC.

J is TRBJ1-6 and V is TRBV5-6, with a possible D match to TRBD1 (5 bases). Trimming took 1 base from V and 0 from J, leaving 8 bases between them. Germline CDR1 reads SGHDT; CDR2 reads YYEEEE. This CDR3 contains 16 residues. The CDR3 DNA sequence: TGTGCCAGCAGCTTGAGGACACCCTCCTATAATTCACCCCTCCACTTT. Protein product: CASSLRTPSYNSPLHF.

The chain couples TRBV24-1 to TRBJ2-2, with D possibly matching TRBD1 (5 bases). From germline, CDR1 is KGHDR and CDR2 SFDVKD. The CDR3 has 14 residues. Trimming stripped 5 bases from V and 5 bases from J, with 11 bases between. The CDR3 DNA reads TGTGCCACCAGTGCGGCCAGGGCTACCGGGGAGCTGTTTTTT. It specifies CATSAARATGELFF.

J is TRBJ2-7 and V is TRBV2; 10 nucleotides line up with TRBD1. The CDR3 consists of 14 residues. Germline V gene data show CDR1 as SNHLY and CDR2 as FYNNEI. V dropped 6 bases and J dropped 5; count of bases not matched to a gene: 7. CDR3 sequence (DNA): TGTGCCAGCAGCGCGGGACAGGGGTACCACGAGCAGTACTTC. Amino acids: CASSAGQGYHEQYF.

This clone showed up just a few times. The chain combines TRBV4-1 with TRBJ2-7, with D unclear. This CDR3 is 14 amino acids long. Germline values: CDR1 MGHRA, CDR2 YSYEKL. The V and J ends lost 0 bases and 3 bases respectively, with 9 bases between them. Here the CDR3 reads CASSQDPGLYEQYF. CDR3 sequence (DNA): TGCGCCAGCAGCCAAGATCCGGGTCTCTACGAGCAGTACTTC.

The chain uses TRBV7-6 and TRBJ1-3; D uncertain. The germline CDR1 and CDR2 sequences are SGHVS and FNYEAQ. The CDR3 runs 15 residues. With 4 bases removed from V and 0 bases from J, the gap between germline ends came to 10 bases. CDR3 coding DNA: TGTGCCAGCAGCTCGCAGGTTACCTCTGGAAACACCATATATTTT. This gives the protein CASSSQVTSGNTIYF.

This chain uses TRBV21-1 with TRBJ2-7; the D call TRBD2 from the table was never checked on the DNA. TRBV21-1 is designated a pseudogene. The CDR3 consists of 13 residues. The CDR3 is CAVEADSSYEQYF. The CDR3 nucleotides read TGTGCCGTTGAGGCCGATAGCTCCTACGAGCAGTACTTC.

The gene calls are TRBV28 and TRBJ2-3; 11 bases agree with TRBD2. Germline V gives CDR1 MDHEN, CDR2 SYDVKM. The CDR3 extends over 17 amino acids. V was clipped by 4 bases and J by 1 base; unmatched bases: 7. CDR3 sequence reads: CASSSNSGGAGTDTQYF. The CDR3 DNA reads TGTGCCAGCAGTTCGAATAGCGGGGGGGCCGGCACAGATACGCAGTATTTT.

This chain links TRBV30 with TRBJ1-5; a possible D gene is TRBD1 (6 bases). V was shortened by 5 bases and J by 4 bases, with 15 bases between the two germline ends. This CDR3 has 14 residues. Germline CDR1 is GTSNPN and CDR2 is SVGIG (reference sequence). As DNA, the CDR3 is TGTGCCTGGTCTAGGACAGAGTCAAATCAGCCCCAGCATTTT. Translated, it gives CAWSRTESNQPQHF.

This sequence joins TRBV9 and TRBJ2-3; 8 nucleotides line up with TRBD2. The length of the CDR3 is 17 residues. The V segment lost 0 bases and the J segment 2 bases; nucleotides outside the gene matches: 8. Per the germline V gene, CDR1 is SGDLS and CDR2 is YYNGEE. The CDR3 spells CASSVGQRGRYTDTQYF. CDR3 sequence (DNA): TGTGCCAGCAGCGTAGGTCAGCGGGGGAGGTACACAGATACGCAGTATTTT.

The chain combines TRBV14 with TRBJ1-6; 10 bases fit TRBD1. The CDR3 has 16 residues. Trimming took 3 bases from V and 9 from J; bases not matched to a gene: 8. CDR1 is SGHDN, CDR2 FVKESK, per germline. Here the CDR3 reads CASSHMTGGGGSPLHF. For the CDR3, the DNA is TGTGCCAGCAGCCACATGACAGGGGGCGGAGGTTCACCCCTCCACTTT.